This T cell receptor (beta chain) was sequenced during a study of cytomegalovirus exposure and HLA in healthy donors. Study-wide results and limits: It has been reported that TCR beta sequences accurately predicted the HLA-A and HLA-B alleles of most subjects. By a later analysis, the bulk of CMV-associated TCR beta chains appeared HLA-restricted. Whilst most TCR sequences proved rare, a subset of public TCRs occurred across many donors.

A remark on this clone: Its antigen is not identified.

The PCR made use of 60 Vbeta and 13 Jbeta primers. Sequencing used immunoSEQ multiplex PCR; TCRdb keeps in-frame clones, though not all of them. The table includes over 150,000 clones, 60% to 80% detected once. Germline V CDR1 and CDR2: SNHLY, FYNNEI. V gave up 9 bases and J gave up 1 base; unmatched junction bases: 1. The CDR3 is made up of 13 amino acids. The gene calls are TRBV2 and TRBJ2-3; TRBD2 aligns across 10 bases. Sequenced sample: PBMCs. This TCR came from a woman in her thirties in good health and CMV-seronegative. The CDR3 spells CARGTSGTDTQYF. The CDR3 region has the DNA TGTGCCAGAGGGACTAGCGGCACAGATACGCAGTATTTT.